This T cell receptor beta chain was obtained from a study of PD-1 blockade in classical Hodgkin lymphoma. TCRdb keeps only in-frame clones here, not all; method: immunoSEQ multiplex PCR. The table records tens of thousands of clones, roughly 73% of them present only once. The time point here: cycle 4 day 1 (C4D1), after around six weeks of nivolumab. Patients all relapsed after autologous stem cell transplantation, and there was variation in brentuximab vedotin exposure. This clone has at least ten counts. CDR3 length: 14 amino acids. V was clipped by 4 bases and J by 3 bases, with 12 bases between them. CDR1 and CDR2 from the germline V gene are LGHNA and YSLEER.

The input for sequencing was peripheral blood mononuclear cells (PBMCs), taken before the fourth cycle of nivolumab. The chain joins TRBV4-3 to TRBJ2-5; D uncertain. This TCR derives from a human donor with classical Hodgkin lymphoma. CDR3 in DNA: TGCGCCAGCAGCCCTACCTTATCGGAAGAGACCCAGTACTTC. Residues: CASSPTLSEETQYF.